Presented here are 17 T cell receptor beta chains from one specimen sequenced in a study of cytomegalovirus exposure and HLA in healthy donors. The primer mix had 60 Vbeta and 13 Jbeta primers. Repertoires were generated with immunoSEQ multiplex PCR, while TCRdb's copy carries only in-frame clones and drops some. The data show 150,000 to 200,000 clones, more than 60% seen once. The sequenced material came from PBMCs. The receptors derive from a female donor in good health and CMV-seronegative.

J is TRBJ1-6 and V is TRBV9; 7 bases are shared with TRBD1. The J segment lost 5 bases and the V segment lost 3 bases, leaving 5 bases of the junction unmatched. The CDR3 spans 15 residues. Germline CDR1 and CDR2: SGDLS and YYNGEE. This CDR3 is CASSALGQNNSPLHF. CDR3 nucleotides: TGTGCCAGCAGCGCCCTGGGACAGAATAATTCACCCCTCCACTTT.

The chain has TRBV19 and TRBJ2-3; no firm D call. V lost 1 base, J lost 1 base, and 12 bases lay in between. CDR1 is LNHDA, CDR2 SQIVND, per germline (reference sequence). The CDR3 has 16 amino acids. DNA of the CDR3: TGTGCCAGTAGTATAGCGTATAACCGGGGCACAGATACGCAGTATTTT. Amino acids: CASSIAYNRGTDTQYF.

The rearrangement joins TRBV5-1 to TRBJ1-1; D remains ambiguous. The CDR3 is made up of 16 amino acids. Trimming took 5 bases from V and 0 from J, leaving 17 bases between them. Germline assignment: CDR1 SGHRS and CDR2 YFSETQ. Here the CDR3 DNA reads TGCGCCAGCAGGAGACGGGAGCTATCCCTGAACACTGAAGCTTTCTTT. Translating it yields CASRRRELSLNTEAFF.

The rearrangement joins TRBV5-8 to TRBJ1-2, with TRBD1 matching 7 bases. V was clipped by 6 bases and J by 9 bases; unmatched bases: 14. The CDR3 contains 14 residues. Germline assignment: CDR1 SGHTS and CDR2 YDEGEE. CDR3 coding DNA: TGTGCCAGCAACCCTGGGGACAGTCGAGTGAGCTACACCTTC. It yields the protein CASNPGDSRVSYTF.

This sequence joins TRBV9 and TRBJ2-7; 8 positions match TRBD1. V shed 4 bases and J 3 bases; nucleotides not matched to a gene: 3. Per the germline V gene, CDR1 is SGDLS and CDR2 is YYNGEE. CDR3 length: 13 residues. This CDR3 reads CASSYGQGYEQYF. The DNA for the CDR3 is TGTGCCAGCAGCTACGGACAGGGCTACGAGCAGTACTTC.

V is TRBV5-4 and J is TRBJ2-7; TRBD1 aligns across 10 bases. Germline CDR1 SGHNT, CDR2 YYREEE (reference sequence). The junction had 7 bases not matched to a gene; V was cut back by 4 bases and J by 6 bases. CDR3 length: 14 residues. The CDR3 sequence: CASSPGQGNREQYF. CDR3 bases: TGTGCCAGCAGCCCGGGACAGGGGAACCGCGAGCAGTACTTC.

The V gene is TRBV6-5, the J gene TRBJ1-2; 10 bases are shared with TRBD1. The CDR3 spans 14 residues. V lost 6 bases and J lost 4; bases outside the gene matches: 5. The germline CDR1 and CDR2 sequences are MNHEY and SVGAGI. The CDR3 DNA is TGTGCCAGCAGGACAGGGGGCGGCGTCTATGGCTACACCTTC. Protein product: CASRTGGGVYGYTF.

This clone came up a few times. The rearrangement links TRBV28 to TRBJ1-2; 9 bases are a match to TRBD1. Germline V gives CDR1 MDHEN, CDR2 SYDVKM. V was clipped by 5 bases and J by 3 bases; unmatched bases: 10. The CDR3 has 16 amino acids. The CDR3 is CASSAPGTGSHYGYTF. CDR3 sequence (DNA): TGTGCCAGCAGTGCGCCCGGGACAGGGTCCCACTATGGCTACACCTTC.

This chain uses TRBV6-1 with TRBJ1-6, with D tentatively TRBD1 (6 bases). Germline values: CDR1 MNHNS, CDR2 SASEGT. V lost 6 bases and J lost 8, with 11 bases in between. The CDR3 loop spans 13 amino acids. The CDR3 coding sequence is TGTGCCAGCAGCGGGGGGCGGCATTCACCCCTCCACTTT. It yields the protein CASSGGRHSPLHF.

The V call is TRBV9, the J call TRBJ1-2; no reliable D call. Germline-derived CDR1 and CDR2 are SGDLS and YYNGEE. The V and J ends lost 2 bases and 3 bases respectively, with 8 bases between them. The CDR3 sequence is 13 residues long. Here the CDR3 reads CASSVNGDYGYTF. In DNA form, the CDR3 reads TGTGCCAGCAGCGTTAACGGAGACTATGGCTACACCTTC.

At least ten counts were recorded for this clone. The CDR3 spells CASSYSAGNTEAFF. As DNA, the CDR3 is TGTGCCAGCAGTTACTCGGCAGGGAACACTGAAGCTTTCTTT. This chain joins TRBV6-5 and TRBJ1-1, with D uncertain. Per the germline V gene, CDR1 is MNHEY and CDR2 is SVGAGI. The CDR3 is 14 amino acids. V was trimmed by 0 bases and J by 1 base, leaving 6 bases between them.

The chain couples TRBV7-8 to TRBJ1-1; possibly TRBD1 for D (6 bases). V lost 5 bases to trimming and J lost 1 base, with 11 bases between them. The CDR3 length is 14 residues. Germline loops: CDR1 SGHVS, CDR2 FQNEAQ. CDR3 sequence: CASSRGTPNTEAFF. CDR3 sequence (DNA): TGTGCCAGCAGCAGGGGGACACCGAACACTGAAGCTTTCTTT.

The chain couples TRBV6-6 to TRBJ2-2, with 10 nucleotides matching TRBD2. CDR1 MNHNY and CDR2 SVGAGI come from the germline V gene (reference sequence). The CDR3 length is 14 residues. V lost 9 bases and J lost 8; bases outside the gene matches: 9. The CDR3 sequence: CASFQREGGGELFF. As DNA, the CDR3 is TGTGCCAGTTTCCAGCGGGAGGGTGGGGGGGAGCTGTTTTTT.

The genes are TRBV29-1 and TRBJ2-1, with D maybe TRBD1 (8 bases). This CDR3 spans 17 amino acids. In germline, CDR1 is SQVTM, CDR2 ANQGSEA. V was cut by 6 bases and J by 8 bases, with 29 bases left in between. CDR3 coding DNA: TGCAGCGTAATGGACAGGGTAAGCGGGAACCCTAGGGATGAGCAGTTCTTC. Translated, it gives CSVMDRVSGNPRDEQFF.

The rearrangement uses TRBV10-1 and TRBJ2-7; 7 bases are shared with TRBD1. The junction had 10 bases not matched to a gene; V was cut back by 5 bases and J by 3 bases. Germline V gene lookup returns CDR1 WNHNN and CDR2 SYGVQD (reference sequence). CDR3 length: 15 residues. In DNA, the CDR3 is TGCGCCAGCAGTAAAATGACCGGGACAGACTACGAGCAGTACTTC. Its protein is CASSKMTGTDYEQYF.

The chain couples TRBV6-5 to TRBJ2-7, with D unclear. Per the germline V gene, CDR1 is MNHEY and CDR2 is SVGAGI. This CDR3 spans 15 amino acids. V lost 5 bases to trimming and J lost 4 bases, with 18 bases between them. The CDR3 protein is CASSTTSQTGYEQYF. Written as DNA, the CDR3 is TGTGCCAGCAGTACAACTTCACAAACCGGGTACGAGCAGTACTTC.

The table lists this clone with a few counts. CDR3 protein: CASSLEIGRSNQPQHF. As DNA, the CDR3 is TGTGCCAGCAGCTTAGAGATAGGGAGAAGCAATCAGCCCCAGCATTTT. The chain couples TRBV7-2 to TRBJ1-5; D ambiguous. The ends were cut back, 1 base at V and 1 base at J, with 11 bases in the middle. Germline-derived CDR1 and CDR2 are SGHTA and FQGNSA. This CDR3 comprises 16 residues.